This TCR beta chain appears in the sequencing data of a study of tumor-infiltrating lymphocytes in localized non-small cell lung cancer. As regards this clone: Its cognate antigen is unknown.

Some clones are missing from TCRdb's copy, which holds only in-frame ones; the method was immunoSEQ multiplex PCR. The repertoire holds 20,000 to 25,000 clones, with over 70% as singletons. Germline loops: CDR1 MNHNY, CDR2 SVGAGI (reference sequence). V was clipped by 2 bases and J by 7 bases, with 17 bases between them. CDR3 size: 15 residues. Findings of the study overall: T-cell fraction did not differ between immunotypes IM1 and IM2. Technical variation could not be separated from intratumor heterogeneity here. Compared with uninvolved lung, tumors showed higher T cell infiltration by TCRbeta sequencing. Recurrence-free survival showed no association with tumor T-cell fraction.

This TCR was recovered from a human donor with non-small cell lung cancer. V is TRBV6-6 and J is TRBJ1-1, with D possibly TRBD1 on 5 matching bases. What was sequenced was lung tumor tissue. CDR3 bases: TGTGCCAGCAGTTACGCCCCCGGGACGCCAAATGAAGCTTTCTTT. As protein: CASSYAPGTPNEAFF.